This is a list of T cell receptor beta chains from one sample in a study of blood T cells in healthy people across ages. TCRdb ran MiXCR on the 5' RACE reads and lists one entry per CDR3 protein. The profile covers around 1,700,000 distinct CDR3 sequences, with about 28% appearing a single time and 7.7% taken by the ten largest. Sequenced material: blood. The receptors here all came from a woman under 40 in good health. The CDR3 runs from the conserved cysteine through the conserved F or W. The D gene is left open where the match is weak. Size is omitted from some rows. Given values are once, few, many or a class for expanded clones.

d_call j_call clone_size v_call cdr3_nt cdr3_aa
TRBD1 TRBJ2-4 many TRBV6-1 TGTGCCAGCAGTGAAGGCCAGGGGGACATTCAGTACTTC CASSEGQGDIQYF
- TRBJ1-5 few TRBV12-3/TRBV12-4 TGTGCCAGCACACGAACAGGGTATAGTCAGCCCCAGCATTTT CASTRTGYSQPQHF
- TRBJ2-7 many TRBV7-9 TGTGCCTCTTCCCTTTCGAGAAACGAGCAGTACTTC CASSLSRNEQYF
- TRBJ1-2 - TRBV6-5 TGTGCCAGCGGTCGTGGGAGGCACTATGGCTACACCTTC CASGRGRHYGYTF
TRBD2 TRBJ2-7 few TRBV6-2/TRBV6-3 TGTGCCATCAGAAAGAGAGCTTATGCACTAGCGGGGACCTCCCACGAGCAGTACTTC CAIRKRAYALAGTSHEQYF
- TRBJ2-1 many TRBV29-1 TGCAGCGTTTCTACAGTAGCCTACAATGAGCAGTTCTTC CSVSTVAYNEQFF
TRBD1 TRBJ2-2 - TRBV7-9 TGTGCCAGCAGACCGGGACAGGGGGAGAACGGGGAGCTGTTTTTT CASRPGQGENGELFF
- TRBJ2-3 - TRBV5-6 TGTGCCAGCAGCTCCGGGACTCAGACTAGCACAGATACGCAGTATTTT CASSSGTQTSTDTQYF
- TRBJ1-5 - TRBV27 TGTGCCAGCAGTTTGTTGGAGGATCAGCCCCAGCATTTT CASSLLEDQPQHF
TRBD1 TRBJ1-2 - TRBV6-5 TGTGCCAGCACCGTAACAGGGGGCGCGAACCATGGCTACACCTTC CASTVTGGANHGYTF
- TRBJ2-7 many TRBV7-6 TGTGCCAGCAGCTTAGACGTAGGTTCAGGAGAGCAGTACTTC CASSLDVGSGEQYF
- TRBJ1-4 few TRBV6-5 TGTGCCAGCAGTTCGGAACGTCTGGCAACTAATGAAAAACTGTTTTTT CASSSERLATNEKLFF
TRBD2 TRBJ2-5 - TRBV7-2 TGTGCCAGCAGCCCAGAACTAGCGGGAGGGAGAGAGACCCAGTACTTC CASSPELAGGRETQYF
TRBD1 TRBJ1-5 few TRBV7-2 TGTGCCAGCAGCTCGGCCCATGGGACAGATTTCGACCCCCAGCATTTT CASSSAHGTDFDPQHF
TRBD2 TRBJ2-3 - TRBV29-1 TGCAGCGTTGGGACTAGCGGGGGACCAGATACGCAGTATTTT CSVGTSGGPDTQYF
- TRBJ1-5 few TRBV3-1 TGTGCCAGCAGTCAGATGATGGGCAATCAGCCCCAGCATTTT CASSQMMGNQPQHF
- TRBJ1-2 many TRBV20-1 TGCAGTGCTAGAGGGACCTCCGGGAACTATGGCTACACCTTC CSARGTSGNYGYTF
- TRBJ1-2 few TRBV19 TGTACCAGTAGTCCCGGGACTGATTATGGCTACACCTTC CTSSPGTDYGYTF
- TRBJ1-1 - TRBV29-1 TGCAGCGGCGGGACACAGATGAACACTGAAGCTTTCTTT CSGGTQMNTEAFF
TRBD1 TRBJ1-2 many TRBV11-2 TGTGCCAGCAGCTTAAGGGGGCGCTATGGACCTGAGGGCTACACCTTC CASSLRGRYGPEGYTF
TRBD2 TRBJ2-1 few TRBV29-1 TGCAGCGTTGAGACTAGCGGGAGAGGTGAGCAGTTCTTC CSVETSGRGEQFF
- TRBJ2-7 few TRBV5-1 TGCGCCAGCAGCTTGCGGACGGGGAAGGACGAGCAGTACTTC CASSLRTGKDEQYF
- TRBJ2-2 few TRBV30 TGTGCCTGGAGTGGTGGGCAGGCGAACACCGGGGAGCTGTTTTTT CAWSGGQANTGELFF
TRBD1 TRBJ2-6 many TRBV5-1 TGCGCCAGCAGCTTCACAGGGGGCTCAGCCGGGGCCAACGTCCTGACTTTC CASSFTGGSAGANVLTF
TRBD2 TRBJ2-3 - TRBV11-2 TGTGCCAGCAGCTTAGGGACTAGCGGGACGCCCACAGATACGCAGTATTTT CASSLGTSGTPTDTQYF
- TRBJ2-5 few TRBV7-9 TGTGCCAGCAGCCTATACCAGGGGAGGTTAAGCGAGACCCAGTACTTC CASSLYQGRLSETQYF
- TRBJ2-3 - TRBV19 TGTGCCAGCGGGCGAGGGGTCACAGATACGCAGTATTTT CASGRGVTDTQYF
- TRBJ2-7 - TRBV7-8 TGTGCCAGCAGCGTCGAAGGTGTCGGTAGCTCCTACGAGCAGTACTTC CASSVEGVGSSYEQYF
TRBD2 TRBJ2-1 few TRBV12-3/TRBV12-4 TGTGCCAGCGACGGGACTAGCGGGAGTCTCGGCGATGAGCAGTTCTTC CASDGTSGSLGDEQFF
TRBD2 TRBJ2-1 once TRBV20-1 TGCAGTGCTAGGTTACCGGGACTAGCGGGAGTCAATGAGCAGTTCTTC CSARLPGLAGVNEQFF
- TRBJ2-5 - TRBV2 TGTGCCAGCTCTCTTGAGGACACCCAAGAGCAGACCCAGTACTTC CASSLEDTQEQTQYF
TRBD1 TRBJ2-7 - TRBV20-1 TGCAGTGCTAGACATACGGACAGGGCGAACTCCTACGAGCAGTACTTC CSARHTDRANSYEQYF
- TRBJ1-1 few TRBV28 TGTGCCAGCAGTCCCGCCCGTGGCCCTGCTGAAGCTTTCTTT CASSPARGPAEAFF
TRBD2 TRBJ2-7 many TRBV20-1 TGCAGTGCTTATTCTAGCGGGAGGGACGACGAGCAGTACTTC CSAYSSGRDDEQYF
- TRBJ2-4 many TRBV15 TGTGCCACCAGCTTCCAAGGGGGGGAGTACGGCAAAAACATTCAGTACTTC CATSFQGGEYGKNIQYF
TRBD1 TRBJ2-1 - TRBV5-1 TGCGCCAGCACCTTGTCGGCGGGACAGGGAGTCAGGGAGCAGTTCTTC CASTLSAGQGVREQFF
- TRBJ2-2 - TRBV4-1 TGCGCCAGCAGCCAAGCTGGGGTGGTGGGGGAGCTGTTTTTT CASSQAGVVGELFF
TRBD1 TRBJ1-2 - TRBV6-5 TGTACCAGCAGGCCGGGACAGGGGCTGCATGGCTACACCTTC CTSRPGQGLHGYTF
- TRBJ2-7 few TRBV2 TGTGCCAGCAGTGGGAACAGCCCCTACGAGCAGTACTTC CASSGNSPYEQYF
TRBD2 TRBJ2-1 - TRBV4-1 TGCGCCAGCAGCCCCGTAGCGGGGGGCCCTAACAATGAGCAGTTCTTC CASSPVAGGPNNEQFF
TRBD2 TRBJ2-1 - TRBV20-1 TGCAGTGCTAGAGATCCTAGCGGGAGTCACAATGAGCAGTTCTTC CSARDPSGSHNEQFF
TRBD2 TRBJ2-1 - TRBV7-9 TGTGCCTGCGGGACTAGCGAGTACAATGAGCAGTTCTTC CACGTSEYNEQFF
- TRBJ1-2 - TRBV28 TGTGCCAGCAGTTTATTGGCTAACTATGACTACACCTTC CASSLLANYDYTF
TRBD2 TRBJ2-7 - TRBV3-1 TGTGCCGGCAGCCAAGATCCTAGCGGGGTCTACGAGCAGTACTTC CAGSQDPSGVYEQYF
- TRBJ2-1 - TRBV7-2 TGTGCCAGCAGCCCCCTCTATAACAATGAGCAGTTCTTC CASSPLYNNEQFF
- TRBJ2-7 - TRBV12-3/TRBV12-4 TGTGCCAGCAGTTTATGGGGTCGGCAGTACTTC CASSLWGRQYF
TRBD2 TRBJ2-5 many TRBV20-1 TGCAGTGCTCAAGGACTAGCGGGGCAAGAGACCCAGTACTTC CSAQGLAGQETQYF
TRBD2 TRBJ2-1 - TRBV28 TGTGCCAGCAGCCATCGGACTAGCCTACGGGGAGGGTCGTACAATGAGCAGTTCTTC CASSHRTSLRGGSYNEQFF
- TRBJ1-1 many TRBV6-5 TGTGCCAGCAGTTACGGACAGTTGAACACTGAAGCTTTCTTT CASSYGQLNTEAFF
- TRBJ1-1 - TRBV12-3/TRBV12-4 TGTGCCAGCAGTTTTGGGGTCTCGTATAGGTCCGCTTGGAACACTGAAGCTTTCTTT CASSFGVSYRSAWNTEAFF
- TRBJ2-3 few TRBV5-5 TGTGCCAGCAGCCTGACCACTGAGACAGATACGCAGTATTTT CASSLTTETDTQYF
- TRBJ1-6 few TRBV6-2/TRBV6-3 TGTGCCAGCAGTTCCGGGGCTAATAATTCACCCCTCCACTTT CASSSGANNSPLHF